There are many counts of the clone carrying this TCR beta chain. Its antigen is not identified. This entry belongs to a study of CD8 T cells in ankylosing spondylitis. General study points: Some of these motif variants have turned up before, in reports on reactive arthritis synovial fluid and blood. Matched ankylosing spondylitis synovial fluid reportedly showed significant enrichment of disease-linked clones. Clones linked with disease were CD8+ and fairly uncommon in the peripheral blood. The study identified a TCR beta motif of roughly eight highly homologous variants that appeared characteristic of ankylosing spondylitis blood.

Library preparation for TCR beta used quantitative 5'-RACE with molecular barcodes. One entry per CDR3 protein, called by TCRdb with MiXCR from the 5' RACE reads. The table lists about 200,000 distinct CDR3 sequences, 7% to 8% of them singletons. Germline loops: CDR1 MNHEY, CDR2 SMNVEV (reference sequence). V lost 4 bases, J lost 3 bases, and 10 bases lay in between. The CDR3 contains 13 residues. This TCR came from a male donor with ankylosing spondylitis. V is TRBV27 and J is TRBJ2-7, with unresolved D. The material sequenced was blood, either unsorted or a sorted T cell fraction (not recorded which). The CDR3 nucleotides are TGTGCCAGCAGTTATGGCCCCCGCTACGAGCAGTACTTC. Translating gives CASSYGPRYEQYF.